The subject of this entry is one TCR beta chain. V lost 4 bases, J lost 3 bases, and 10 bases lay in between. From germline, CDR1 is MNHEY and CDR2 SVGEGT. The CDR3 has 14 amino acids. This sample was included in a study of T cell repertoires in cytomegalovirus infection. Via MiXCR, TCRdb re-called the reads, giving one row per CDR3 protein. The sample consists of approximately 700,000 distinct CDR3 sequences, about a third of them appearing once. The receptor was isolated from a human donor in good health (CMV status not recorded). Some clones in this sample may be carry-over from other donors' samples. Sequenced sample: PBMCs. V and J are TRBV6-2 or TRBV6-3 and TRBJ1-5; D uncertain. CDR3 amino acids: CASSSAQSNQPQHF. The DNA of the CDR3 is TGTGCCAGCAGTTCTGCGCAGTCCAATCAGCCCCAGCATTTT.